This TCR beta chain appears in the sequencing data of a study of shared clonotypes between healthy human individuals. Study-wide results and caveats: Among donors, clonotype sharing was expected to be affected by sequencing depth.

Trimming at V came to 4 bases and at J to 1 base, leaving 13 bases not matched to a gene. The germline V gene has CDR1 SGHDN and CDR2 FVKESK. CDR3 size: 18 residues. Assay used: immunoSEQ multiplex PCR; TCRdb lists only in-frame clones, some missing. The sample yields roughly 2,000,000 clones, approximately 94% seen once. CD45RO-negative, CCR7-positively selected cells formed the naive CD8 fraction, excluding terminally differentiated effector memory CD45RA+ cells. Notes on this clone: Its antigen is unidentified.

The sample consisted of naive CD8+ T cells sorted from blood. The receptor comes from a man younger than 35 in good health. The chain employs TRBV14 and TRBJ2-5; 9 positions agree with TRBD2. The CDR3 loop is CASSPRASGAYLQETQYF. The CDR3 bases are TGTGCCAGCAGCCCCAGGGCTAGCGGGGCATACCTCCAAGAGACCCAGTACTTC.